This T cell receptor beta chain originates from a study of blood T cell repertoires in COVID-19. The repertoire was sequenced with immunoSEQ multiplex PCR; TCRdb's copy has only in-frame clones and lacks some. This sample has some 120,000 clones, with more than 70% found just once. CDR1 and CDR2 from the germline V gene are ENHRY and SYGVKD. The CDR3 consists of 15 residues. Unmatched junction bases numbered 9, after V lost 4 bases and J lost 5 bases. The TCR was taken from a man older than 75 with active or convalescent COVID-19. The sequencing input was peripheral blood. The V gene is TRBV10-3, the J gene TRBJ2-3, with 7 bases identical to TRBD1. The CDR3: CAISGGQRAGDTQYF. CDR3 nucleotides: TGTGCCATCAGTGGGGGACAGAGGGCTGGAGATACGCAGTATTTT.